The clone carrying this T cell receptor (beta chain) showed up just a few times. Its target is unknown. These data come from a study of human T cells and chemical hapten exposure. Individual cDNA molecules had unique molecular identifiers attached to them by the library. Original processing notes: Sample TCR counts, which ranged from roughly 23,224 to 750,000, had a median of approximately 96,000. One entry per CDR3 protein results from TCRdb running MiXCR on the RACE reads. These V and J calls rely on TCRdb rather than the paper's analysis. In the table there are some 120,000 distinct CDR3 sequences, approximately 9% of which are singletons. Indicated time point: healthy volunteer bleed at 2 weeks. Someone pulled total RNA out of unfractionated whole blood. The CDR3 spans 17 residues. J lost 7 bases, V lost 2 bases, and 9 bases had no gene match. CDR1 SEHNR and CDR2 FQNEAQ come from the germline V gene (reference sequence).

Findings and caveats of the study: TCRs at a frequency above 1 in 1000 stayed unchanged with DPC sensitization.

The specimen sequenced was whole blood. The source of this sequence is a male donor in good health. Some clones in this sample may be carry-over from other donors' samples. The chain combines TRBV7-9 with TRBJ1-6; 9 bases are shared with TRBD1. The CDR3 is CASSLKPGQGNNSPLHF. Written as DNA, the CDR3 is TGTGCCAGCAGCTTAAAACCGGGACAGGGAAACAATTCACCCCTCCACTTT. The variable domain in full, with the rest retrieved from reference TRBV7-9 and TRBJ1-6, is DTGVSQNPRHKITKRGQNVTFRCDPISEHNRLYWYRQTLGQGPEFLTYFQNEAQLEKSRLLSDRFSAERPKGSFSTLEIQRTEQGDSAMYLCASSLKPGQGNNSPLHFGNGTRLTVT.